This is a list of T cell receptor beta chains from one sample in a study of cytomegalovirus exposure and HLA in healthy donors. The data were produced by immunoSEQ multiplex PCR, yet TCRdb's version contains in-frame clones alone and is incomplete. The table shows 260,000 or so clones, with roughly 88% occurring only once. The specimen was PBMCs. These receptor sequences come from a woman in her late teens or twenties in good health and CMV-seronegative. Each CDR3 is given with its conserved first and last residue. A D gene is named only where the DNA matches it firmly. Not every row has a clone size; where given, it reads once, few, many or a size class.

.	TRBV7-2	TRBJ1-5	15	.	TGTGCCAGCAGCTTTTCGGGGAATAGCAATCAGCCCCAGCATTTT	CASSFSGNSNQPQHF
.	TRBV9	TRBJ2-7	14	.	TGTGCCAGCAGCTCCGGGACTGTGTCCTACGAGCAGTACTTC	CASSSGTVSYEQYF
.	TRBV7-6	TRBJ2-5	14	.	TGTGCCAGCAGCTCCCGGCTGCGGGAAGAGACCCAGTACTTC	CASSSRLREETQYF
.	TRBV7-6	TRBJ2-1	16	TRBD1	TGTGCCAGCAGCCGGCGAAGACAGGGGGGATACAATGAGCAGTTCTTC	CASSRRRQGGYNEQFF
.	TRBV19	TRBJ1-1	16	.	TGTGCCAGTAGTATAGTGGGAGGGGGAAGGAACACTGAAGCTTTCTTT	CASSIVGGGRNTEAFF
.	TRBV4-3	TRBJ2-2	15	.	TGCGCCAGCAGCCAAGCGGGTCGGGGGACCGGGGAGCTGTTTTTT	CASSQAGRGTGELFF
.	TRBV7-8	TRBJ2-2	14	.	TGTGCCAGCAGCTCTTCCTTGAACACCGGGGAGCTGTTTTTT	CASSSSLNTGELFF
.	TRBV28	TRBJ2-1	13	.	TGTGCCAGCAGGGCGGGACCATACAATGAGCAGTTCTTC	CASRAGPYNEQFF
.	TRBV10-1	TRBJ2-2	14	.	TGCGCCAGCAGCCAACTAGGGGGTGGCGGGGAGCTGTTTTTT	CASSQLGGGGELFF
.	TRBV29-1	TRBJ2-3	15	TRBD2	TGCAGCTTTGAGAGCGGGAGTTTTTATGCAGATACGCAGTATTTT	CSFESGSFYADTQYF
.	TRBV29-1	TRBJ2-1	16	TRBD1	TGCAGCGTAGCCGCCAGGGGGCGCGGCCCGGGGCTTGAGCAGTTCTTC	CSVAARGRGPGLEQFF
.	TRBV7-8	TRBJ2-1	16	TRBD2	TGTGCCAGCAGCCGCCGACTAGCGTGGTCCTACAATGAGCAGTTCTTC	CASSRRLAWSYNEQFF
.	TRBV11-3	TRBJ2-1	13	.	TGTGCCAGCAGCTATCGGGAATACAATGAGCAGTTCTTC	CASSYREYNEQFF
.	TRBV29-1	TRBJ2-5	15	TRBD1	TGCAGCGTGGTGGGGGACAGGGAGAGCCAAGAGACCCAGTACTTC	CSVVGDRESQETQYF
.	TRBV10-3	TRBJ2-4	14	TRBD1	TGTGCCATCAGTGGACAGGGCTCCAGAAACATTCAGTACTTC	CAISGQGSRNIQYF
.	TRBV2	TRBJ2-3	14	.	TGTGCCAGCAGGGAGACAGGAGCCACAGATACGCAGTATTTT	CASRETGATDTQYF
.	TRBV2	TRBJ1-1	15	.	TGTGCCACTTGGTTTTGGCCCCGCGGGCGCACTGAAGCTTTCTTT	CATWFWPRGRTEAFF
.	TRBV7-9	TRBJ2-5	18	TRBD2	TGTGCCAGCACCCGCAGGTGGGGAGGACTAGCGGCTAAGAAGACCCAGTACTTC	CASTRRWGGLAAKKTQYF
once	TRBV6-5	TRBJ1-2	14	.	TGTGCCAGCAGTAAAACAGGGTCGAACTATGGCTACACCTTC	CASSKTGSNYGYTF
.	TRBV27	TRBJ2-1	16	TRBD2	TGTGCCAGCATACCGGGAGGCCCCCCCCGTGTCAATGAGCAGTTCTTC	CASIPGGPPRVNEQFF
.	TRBV29-1	TRBJ2-7	13	.	TGCAGCGCCCAAGGGGCAGGGCGGCACGAGCAGTACTTC	CSAQGAGRHEQYF
.	TRBV6-1	TRBJ2-5	15	TRBD1	TGTGCCAGCAGTGAGAGACAGGGAAGAGTGGAGACCCAGTACTTC	CASSERQGRVETQYF
.	TRBV7-9	TRBJ1-2	16	TRBD1	TGTGCCAGCAGCTCCTGGGGGACAGCAAAAAACTATGGCTACACCTTC	CASSSWGTAKNYGYTF
.	TRBV15	TRBJ1-3	13	TRBD1	TGTGCCACCAGCAGGGGACAGGGAAACACCATATATTTT	CATSRGQGNTIYF
.	TRBV28	TRBJ2-7	14	.	TGTGCCAGCAGACCGGGTCATAGGATCTACGAGCAGTACTTC	CASRPGHRIYEQYF
.	TRBV9	TRBJ2-1	16	TRBD1	TGTGCCAGCAGCGTAGGGGCCCGGACAGGGGGCAATGAGCAGTTCTTC	CASSVGARTGGNEQFF
.	TRBV28	TRBJ1-5	14	.	TGTGCCAGCAGTTTAAGGGGGTTGCAGTTGCCCCAGCATTTT	CASSLRGLQLPQHF
.	TRBV19	TRBJ1-5	16	.	TGTGCCAGTAGTATCCTCACCCCAGGTCCTGGCCAGCCCCAGCATTTT	CASSILTPGPGQPQHF
.	TRBV28	TRBJ1-4	17	TRBD1	TGTGCCAGCAGTCCCCGACAGGGTGCCCCAACTAATGAAAAACTGTTTTTT	CASSPRQGAPTNEKLFF
.	TRBV11-2	TRBJ2-5	11	.	TGTGCCAGCAGGCGAGATGAGACCCAGTACTTC	CASRRDETQYF
.	TRBV5-1	TRBJ2-5	16	.	TGCGCCAGCAGCTTGCCGGCAGGGGGGCACCAAGAGACCCAGTACTTC	CASSLPAGGHQETQYF
once	TRBV29-1	TRBJ2-1	12	.	TGCAGCACCCATACCAGTTACAATGAGCAGTTCTTC	CSTHTSYNEQFF
.	TRBV7-6	TRBJ2-7	13	.	TGTGCCAGCAGCCAAGCCTCAGGGGTCGAGCAGTACTTC	CASSQASGVEQYF
.	TRBV2	TRBJ1-1	12	.	TGTGCCAGCAGTGGCGGGGAGACTGAAGCTTTCTTT	CASSGGETEAFF
.	TRBV28	TRBJ2-1	15	.	TGTGCCAGCAGCCCTAGCTTCGGCTCCTACAATGAGCAGTTCTTC	CASSPSFGSYNEQFF
.	TRBV29-1	TRBJ2-7	13	.	TGCAGCGCCAGGGATGGTAGGGGCTACGAGCAGTACTTC	CSARDGRGYEQYF
.	TRBV9	TRBJ1-1	17	.	TGTGCCAGCAGCCTACTACCTTCGGCGGAGGGTAGCACTGAAGCTTTCTTT	CASSLLPSAEGSTEAFF
.	TRBV27	TRBJ1-3	14	TRBD1	TGTGCCAGCAGCCCCTCGGGACAGGGAAACACCATATATTTT	CASSPSGQGNTIYF
.	TRBV7-3	TRBJ1-4	16	TRBD1	TGTGCCAGCAGCTTAGGGGCGACAGGGCCTAATGAAAAACTGTTTTTT	CASSLGATGPNEKLFF
.	TRBV18	TRBJ2-7	16	.	TGTGCCAGCTCACCAGCCCGCCGTTCCCCCGGGTGGGAGCAGTACTTC	CASSPARRSPGWEQYF
few	TRBV10-3	TRBJ2-1	15	TRBD2	TGTGCCATCAGGTCAACTAGCGGGAACTACAATGAGCAGTTCTTC	CAIRSTSGNYNEQFF
.	TRBV28	TRBJ2-7	13	TRBD2	TGTGCCAGCCGCGGGGGAACGTATTACGAGCAGTACTTC	CASRGGTYYEQYF
.	TRBV23-1	TRBJ2-1	15	TRBD2	TGCGCCAGCAGTTTCGGGACTAACGAATACAATGAGCAGTTCTTC	CASSFGTNEYNEQFF
.	TRBV5-1	TRBJ2-3	16	.	TGCGCCAGCAGCTTGGCCGAGGGAGCGGGCACAGATACGCAGTATTTT	CASSLAEGAGTDTQYF
.	TRBV6-1	TRBJ1-2	14	TRBD1	TGTGCCAGCAGTGAACGGGGGACAGGGACTGGCTACACCTTC	CASSERGTGTGYTF
.	TRBV27	TRBJ2-1	15	TRBD2	TGTGCCAGCAGCCAACTGACTAGCGGGAGCAGCGAGCAGTTCTTC	CASSQLTSGSSEQFF
.	TRBV12-5	TRBJ2-3	17	TRBD1	TGTGCTAGTGGGAGAGACAGGGGGGTTTTGCGGACAGATACGCAGTATTTT	CASGRDRGVLRTDTQYF
.	TRBV2	TRBJ2-2	16	TRBD1	TGTGCCAGCAGTGAAAGGGGGCAGGGGTATACCGGGGAGCTGTTTTTT	CASSERGQGYTGELFF
.	TRBV27	TRBJ2-6	15	.	TGTGCCAGCAGCAGGACAATTGCGGGGGCCAACGTCCTGACTTTC	CASSRTIAGANVLTF
.	TRBV7-8	TRBJ2-7	14	.	TGTGCCAGCAGCTTAGCGGCAGGGGGGAACGAGCAGTACTTC	CASSLAAGGNEQYF
.	TRBV28	TRBJ2-7	17	.	TGTGCCAGCAGTTACGGGGTATCCCGTTGGGTCTCCTACGAGCAGTACTTC	CASSYGVSRWVSYEQYF
.	TRBV29-1	TRBJ2-1	13	TRBD2	TGCAGCGTTGACCTAGCGGGAGGTAATGAGCAGTTCTTC	CSVDLAGGNEQFF
.	TRBV21-1	TRBJ2-7	16	.	TGTGCCAGCGGCAGTTTGAGCGGGAGTATAACCTACGAGCAGTACTTC	CASGSLSGSITYEQYF
.	TRBV28	TRBJ2-2	17	TRBD2	TGTGCCAGCAGTCCCAGGACTAGCGGGAGAGTCACCGGGGAGCTGTTTTTT	CASSPRTSGRVTGELFF
few	TRBV11-3	TRBJ2-7	14	.	TGTGCCAGCAGCTTAGCCGCGGAAGACTACGAGCAGTACTTC	CASSLAAEDYEQYF
.	TRBV5-6	TRBJ2-5	15	.	TGTGCCAGCACCCCGGGCCCCCTAAGGGGAGAGACCCAGTACTTC	CASTPGPLRGETQYF
.	TRBV28	TRBJ1-1	13	.	TGTGCCAGCAGTGCCCTCAGGCACACTGAAGCTTTCTTT	CASSALRHTEAFF
.	TRBV7-2	TRBJ2-3	17	TRBD2	TGTGCCAGCAGCTTAAATCGCGGGAGGGCCCGCACAGATACGCAGTATTTT	CASSLNRGRARTDTQYF
.	TRBV7-8	TRBJ2-5	19	.	TGTGCCAGCAGCTTAGGAGCGGTCAACAGAAGAAGGACCCAAGAGACCCAGTACTTC	CASSLGAVNRRRTQETQYF